Sequencing of this TCR beta chain was carried out in a study of control samples from healthy donors and cancer patients. Assay used: immunoSEQ multiplex PCR; TCRdb lists only in-frame clones, some missing. Found here are more than 85,000 clones, about 90% of them singletons; the top ten hold 2% to 3%. The trim removed 5 bases at V and 2 bases at J, leaving 12 bases unmatched. Germline V CDR1 and CDR2: SEHNR, FQNEAQ (reference sequence). The CDR3 loop spans 18 amino acids. This chain joins TRBV7-9 and TRBJ2-1; 10 nucleotides line up with TRBD2. Sequenced: blood. This clonotype was obtained from a woman between 18 and 30 years old in good health. CDR3 coding DNA: TGTGCCAGCAGCGCCGTTGGGACTAGCGTGGGCCCCTACAATGAGCAGTTCTTC. It encodes CASSAVGTSVGPYNEQFF.